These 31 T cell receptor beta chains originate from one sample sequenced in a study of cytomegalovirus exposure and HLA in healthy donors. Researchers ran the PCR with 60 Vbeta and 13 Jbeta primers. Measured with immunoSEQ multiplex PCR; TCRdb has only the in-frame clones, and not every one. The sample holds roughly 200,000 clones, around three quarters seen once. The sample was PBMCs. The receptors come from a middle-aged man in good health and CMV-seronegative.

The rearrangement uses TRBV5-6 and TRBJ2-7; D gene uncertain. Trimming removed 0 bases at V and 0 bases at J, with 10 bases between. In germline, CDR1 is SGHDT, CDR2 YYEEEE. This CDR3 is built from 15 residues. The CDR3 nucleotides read TGTGCCAGCAGCTTGGTTTTAAGGAGCTCCTACGAGCAGTACTTC. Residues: CASSLVLRSSYEQYF.

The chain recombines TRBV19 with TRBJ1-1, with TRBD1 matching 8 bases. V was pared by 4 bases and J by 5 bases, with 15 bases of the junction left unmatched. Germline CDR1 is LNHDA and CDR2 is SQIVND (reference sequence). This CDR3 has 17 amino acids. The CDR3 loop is CASSTNQDRVKRTEAFF. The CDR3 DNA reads TGTGCCAGTAGTACCAACCAGGACAGGGTAAAGAGAACTGAAGCTTTCTTT.

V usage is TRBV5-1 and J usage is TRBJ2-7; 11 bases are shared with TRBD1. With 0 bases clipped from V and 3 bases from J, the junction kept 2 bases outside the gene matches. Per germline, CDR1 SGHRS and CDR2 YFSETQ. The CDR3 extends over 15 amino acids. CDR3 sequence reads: CASSLGTGGHYEQYF. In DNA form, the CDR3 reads TGCGCCAGCAGCTTGGGGACAGGGGGCCACTACGAGCAGTACTTC.

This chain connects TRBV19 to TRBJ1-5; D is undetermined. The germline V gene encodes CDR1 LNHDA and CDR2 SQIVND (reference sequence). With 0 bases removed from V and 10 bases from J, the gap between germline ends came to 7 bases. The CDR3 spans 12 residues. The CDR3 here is CASSIEASPQHF. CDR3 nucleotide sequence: TGTGCCAGTAGTATAGAAGCATCCCCCCAGCATTTT.

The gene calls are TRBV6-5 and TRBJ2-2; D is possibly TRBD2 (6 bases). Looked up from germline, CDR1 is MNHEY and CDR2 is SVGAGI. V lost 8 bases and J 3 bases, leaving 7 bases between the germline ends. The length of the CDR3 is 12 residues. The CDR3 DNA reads TGTGCCAGCCGGGGGTACACCGGGGAGCTGTTTTTT. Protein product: CASRGYTGELFF.

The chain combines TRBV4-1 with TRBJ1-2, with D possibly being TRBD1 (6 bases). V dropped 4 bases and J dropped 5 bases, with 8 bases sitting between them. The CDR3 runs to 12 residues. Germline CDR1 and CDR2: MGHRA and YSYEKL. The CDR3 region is CASSLGGYGYTF. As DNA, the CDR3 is TGCGCCAGCAGCCTAGGGGGATATGGCTACACCTTC.

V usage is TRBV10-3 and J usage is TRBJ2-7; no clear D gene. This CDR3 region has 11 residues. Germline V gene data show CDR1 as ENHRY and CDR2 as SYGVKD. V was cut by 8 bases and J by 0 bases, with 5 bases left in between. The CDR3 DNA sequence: TGTGCCATCTCCAACTCCTACGAGCAGTACTTC. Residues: CAISNSYEQYF.

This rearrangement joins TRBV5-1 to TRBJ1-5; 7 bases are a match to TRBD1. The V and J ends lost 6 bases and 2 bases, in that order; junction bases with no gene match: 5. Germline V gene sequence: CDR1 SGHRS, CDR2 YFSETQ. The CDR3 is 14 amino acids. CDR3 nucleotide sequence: TGCGCCAGCACCAACGGGACAGGCAATCAGCCCCAGCATTTT. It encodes CASTNGTGNQPQHF.

The CDR3 is CASSIPSGRYFYEQYF. Here the CDR3 DNA reads TGCGCCAGCAGTATTCCTAGCGGGAGATATTTTTACGAGCAGTACTTC. The chain has TRBV10-1 and TRBJ2-7; 10 bases map to TRBD2. The germline gives CDR1 WNHNN, CDR2 SYGVQD (reference sequence). The V segment lost 5 bases and the J segment 4 bases; nucleotides outside the gene matches: 11. The CDR3 loop spans 16 amino acids.

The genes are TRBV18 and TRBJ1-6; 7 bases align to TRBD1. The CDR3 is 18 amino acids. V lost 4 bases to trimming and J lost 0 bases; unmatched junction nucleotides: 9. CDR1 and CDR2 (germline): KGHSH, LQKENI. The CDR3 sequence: CASSLMGQINSYNSPLHF. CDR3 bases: TGTGCCAGCTCACTAATGGGACAGATAAACTCCTATAATTCACCCCTCCACTTT.

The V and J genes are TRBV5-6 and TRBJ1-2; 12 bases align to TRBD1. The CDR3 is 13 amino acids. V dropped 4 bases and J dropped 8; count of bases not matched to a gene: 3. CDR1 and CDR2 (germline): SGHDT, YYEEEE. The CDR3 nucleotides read TGTGCCAGCAGCCGGGACAGGGGGCACGGCTACACCTTC. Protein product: CASSRDRGHGYTF.

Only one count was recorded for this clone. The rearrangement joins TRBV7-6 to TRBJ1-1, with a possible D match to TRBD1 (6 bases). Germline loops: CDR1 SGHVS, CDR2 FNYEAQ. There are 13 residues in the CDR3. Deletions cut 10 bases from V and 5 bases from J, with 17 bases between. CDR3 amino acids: CATRGGGGTEAFF. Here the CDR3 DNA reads TGTGCCACCCGAGGGGGGGGCGGAACTGAAGCTTTCTTT.

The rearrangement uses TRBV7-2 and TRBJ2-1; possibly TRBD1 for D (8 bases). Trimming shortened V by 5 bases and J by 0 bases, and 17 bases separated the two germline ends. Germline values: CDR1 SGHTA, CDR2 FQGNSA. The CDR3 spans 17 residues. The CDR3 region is CASSGPAGTGSYNEQFF. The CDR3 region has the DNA TGTGCCAGCAGCGGTCCAGCGGGGACAGGCTCCTACAATGAGCAGTTCTTC.

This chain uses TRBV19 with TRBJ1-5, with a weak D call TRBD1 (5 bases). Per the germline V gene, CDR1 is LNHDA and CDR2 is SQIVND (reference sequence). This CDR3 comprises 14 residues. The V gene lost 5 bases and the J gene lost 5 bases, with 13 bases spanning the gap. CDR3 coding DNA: TGTGCCAGTAGTCTTGTGACAGTCCATCAGCCCCAGCATTTT. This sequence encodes CASSLVTVHQPQHF.

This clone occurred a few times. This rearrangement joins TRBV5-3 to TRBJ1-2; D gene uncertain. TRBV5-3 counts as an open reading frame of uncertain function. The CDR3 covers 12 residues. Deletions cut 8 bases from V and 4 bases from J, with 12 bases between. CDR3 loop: CASTAGLYGYTF. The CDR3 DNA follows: TGTGCCAGCACCGCCGGACTCTATGGCTACACCTTC.

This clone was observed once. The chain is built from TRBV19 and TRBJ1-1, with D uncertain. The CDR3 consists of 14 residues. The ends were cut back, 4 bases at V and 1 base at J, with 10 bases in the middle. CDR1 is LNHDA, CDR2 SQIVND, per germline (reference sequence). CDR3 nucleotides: TGTGCCAGTAGTACTCCCCTTTGGAACACTGAAGCTTTCTTT. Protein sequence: CASSTPLWNTEAFF.

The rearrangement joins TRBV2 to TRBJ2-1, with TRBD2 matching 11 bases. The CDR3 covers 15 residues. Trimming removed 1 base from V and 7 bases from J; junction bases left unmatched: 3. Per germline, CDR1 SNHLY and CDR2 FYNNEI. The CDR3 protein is CASSEVAGGSNEQFF. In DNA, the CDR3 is TGTGCCAGCAGTGAAGTAGCGGGAGGGTCTAATGAGCAGTTCTTC.

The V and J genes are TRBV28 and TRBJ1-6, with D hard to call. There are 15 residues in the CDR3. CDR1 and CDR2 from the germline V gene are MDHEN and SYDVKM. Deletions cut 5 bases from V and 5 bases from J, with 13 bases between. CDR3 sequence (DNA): TGTGCCAGCAGTCTCCCGACGGGGAATAATTCACCCCTCCACTTT. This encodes CASSLPTGNNSPLHF. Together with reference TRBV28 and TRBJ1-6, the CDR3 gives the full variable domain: DVKVTQSSRYLVKRTGEKVFLECVQDMDHENMFWYRQDPGLGLRLIYFSYDVKMKEKGDIPEGYSVSREKKERFSLILESASTNQTSMYLCASSLPTGNNSPLHFGNGTRLTVT.

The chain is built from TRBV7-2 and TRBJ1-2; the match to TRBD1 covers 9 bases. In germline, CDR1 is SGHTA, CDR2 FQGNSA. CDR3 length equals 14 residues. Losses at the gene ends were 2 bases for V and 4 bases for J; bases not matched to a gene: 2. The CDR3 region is CASSLTGGGYGYTF. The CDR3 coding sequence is TGTGCCAGCAGCTTAACAGGGGGCGGCTATGGCTACACCTTC.

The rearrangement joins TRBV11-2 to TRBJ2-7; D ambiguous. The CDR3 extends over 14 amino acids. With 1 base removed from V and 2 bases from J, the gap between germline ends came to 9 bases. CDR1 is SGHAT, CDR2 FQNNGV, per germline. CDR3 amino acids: CASSLVRSTYEQYF. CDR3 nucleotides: TGTGCCAGCAGCTTAGTTCGGAGCACCTACGAGCAGTACTTC.

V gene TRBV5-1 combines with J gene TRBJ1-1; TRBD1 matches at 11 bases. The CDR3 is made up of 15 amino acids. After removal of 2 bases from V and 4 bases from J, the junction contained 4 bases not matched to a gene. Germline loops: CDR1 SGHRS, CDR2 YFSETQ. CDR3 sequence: CASSFGTGGGTEAFF. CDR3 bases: TGCGCCAGCAGCTTCGGGACAGGGGGGGGCACTGAAGCTTTCTTT.

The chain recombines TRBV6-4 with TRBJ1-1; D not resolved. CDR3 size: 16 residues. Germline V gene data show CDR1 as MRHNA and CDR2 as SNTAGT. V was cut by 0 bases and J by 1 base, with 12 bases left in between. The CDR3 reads CASSDSKGSGNTEAFF. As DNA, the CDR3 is TGTGCCAGCAGTGACTCGAAAGGATCGGGGAACACTGAAGCTTTCTTT.

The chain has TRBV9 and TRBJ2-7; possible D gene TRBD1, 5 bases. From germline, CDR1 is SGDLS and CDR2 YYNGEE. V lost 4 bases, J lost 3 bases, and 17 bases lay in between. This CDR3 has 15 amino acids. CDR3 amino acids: CASSPHEAGNYEQYF. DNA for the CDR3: TGTGCCAGCAGCCCCCACGAGGCAGGGAACTACGAGCAGTACTTC.

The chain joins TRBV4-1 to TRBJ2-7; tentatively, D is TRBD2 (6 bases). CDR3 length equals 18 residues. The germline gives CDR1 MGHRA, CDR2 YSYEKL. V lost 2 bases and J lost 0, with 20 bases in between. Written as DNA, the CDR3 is TGCGCCAGCAGCCAAAATGGCAGGCAAGGAGGGAGCTCCTACGAGCAGTACTTC. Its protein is CASSQNGRQGGSSYEQYF.

The CDR3 nucleotides are TGTGCCTGGAGGCCCGACAGGGACTACGAGCAGTACTTC. Its translation: CAWRPDRDYEQYF. The chain links TRBV30 to TRBJ2-7; 7 bases align to TRBD1. Unmatched junction bases numbered 5, after V lost 3 bases and J lost 3 bases. Germline V gene sequence: CDR1 GTSNPN, CDR2 SVGIG (reference sequence). The CDR3 sequence is 13 residues long.

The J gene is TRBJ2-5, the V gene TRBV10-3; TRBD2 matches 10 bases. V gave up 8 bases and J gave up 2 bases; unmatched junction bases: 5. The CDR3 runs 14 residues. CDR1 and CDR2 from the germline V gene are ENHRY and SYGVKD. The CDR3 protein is CAIPSSGGQETQYF. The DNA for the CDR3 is TGTGCCATCCCATCTAGCGGGGGTCAAGAGACCCAGTACTTC.

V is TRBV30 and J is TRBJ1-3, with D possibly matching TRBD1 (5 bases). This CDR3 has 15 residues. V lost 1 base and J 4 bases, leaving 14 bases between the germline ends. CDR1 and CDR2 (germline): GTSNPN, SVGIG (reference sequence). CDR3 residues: CAWSAAGFRGNTIYF. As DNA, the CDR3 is TGTGCCTGGAGTGCCGCAGGGTTCCGGGGAAACACCATATATTTT.

The CDR3 DNA sequence: TGTGCCAGCAGCTTAAGGGACAGGGGACTGAACACTGAAGCTTTCTTT. Protein: CASSLRDRGLNTEAFF. The chain has TRBV7-2 and TRBJ1-1; TRBD1 aligns across 10 bases. V shed 2 bases and J 0 bases; nucleotides not matched to a gene: 3. The CDR3 has 16 residues. The germline CDR1 and CDR2 sequences are SGHTA and FQGNSA.

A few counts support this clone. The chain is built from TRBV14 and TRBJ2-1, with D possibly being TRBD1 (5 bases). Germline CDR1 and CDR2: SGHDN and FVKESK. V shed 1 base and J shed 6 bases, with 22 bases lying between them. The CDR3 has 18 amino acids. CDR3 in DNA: TGTGCCAGCAGCCAAGGTCGTTTTTTGGGCAGGGAAGCCAATGAGCAGTTCTTC. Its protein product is CASSQGRFLGREANEQFF.

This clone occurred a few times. CDR3 coding DNA: TGTGCCAGCAGCGGAGGACAGGGTAGGAACTATGGCTACACCTTC. Translating it yields CASSGGQGRNYGYTF. This chain connects TRBV5-4 to TRBJ1-2; 8 nucleotides align to TRBD1. CDR1 is SGHNT and CDR2 is YYREEE in the germline V gene (reference sequence). This CDR3 comprises 15 residues. With 4 bases clipped from V and 2 bases from J, the junction kept 7 bases outside the gene matches.

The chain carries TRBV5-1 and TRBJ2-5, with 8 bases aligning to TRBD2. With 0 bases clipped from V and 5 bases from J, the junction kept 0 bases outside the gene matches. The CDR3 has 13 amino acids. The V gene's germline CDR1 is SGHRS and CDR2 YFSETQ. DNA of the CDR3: TGCGCCAGCAGCTTGGGACTAGCGGAGACCCAGTACTTC. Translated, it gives CASSLGLAETQYF.